What follows describes a single T cell receptor (beta chain). This sample was taken from a study of blood T cell repertoires in COVID-19. About the research overall: Collection of acute and convalescent COVID-19 samples took place in the United States, Italy and Spain. Sources were T cells, B-cell-depleted T cells, or PBMCs; the material itself was cDNA or gDNA.

CDR1 SGDLS and CDR2 YYNGEE come from the germline V gene. The CDR3 has 15 residues. Trimming pared 0 bases from V and 4 bases from J, leaving 13 bases between. Original processing methods: By means of reference gene primer amplification, nucleated cell counts were estimated. Data came from immunoSEQ multiplex PCR; TCRdb stores just in-frame clones and leaves some out. That table gives V, J and clone size, and the DNA gave D and trimming. The top ten clones hold roughly 4% of a sample with roughly 95,000 clones, 80% to 85% of them seen once. The TCR originated in a man aged 55-75 years with acute or convalescent COVID-19. Sequenced sample: peripheral blood. The gene calls are TRBV9 and TRBJ1-2; D is ambiguous. The chain's CDR3 is CASSVAAGSAYGYTF. The CDR3 nucleotides are TGTGCCAGCAGCGTAGCGGCAGGTAGTGCCTATGGCTACACCTTC.